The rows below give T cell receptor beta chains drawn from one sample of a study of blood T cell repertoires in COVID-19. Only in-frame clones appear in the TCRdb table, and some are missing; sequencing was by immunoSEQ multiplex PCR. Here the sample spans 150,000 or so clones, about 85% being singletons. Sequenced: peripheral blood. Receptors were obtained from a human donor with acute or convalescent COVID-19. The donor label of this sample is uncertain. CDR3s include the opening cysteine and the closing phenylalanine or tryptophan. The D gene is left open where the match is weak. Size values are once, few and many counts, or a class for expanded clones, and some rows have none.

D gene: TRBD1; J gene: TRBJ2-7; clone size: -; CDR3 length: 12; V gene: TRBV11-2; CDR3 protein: CASSHGQGAQYF; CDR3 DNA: TGTGCCAGCAGCCACGGACAGGGGGCGCAGTACTTC
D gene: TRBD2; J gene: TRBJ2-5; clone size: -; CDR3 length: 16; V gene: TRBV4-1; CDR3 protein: CASSPGTSGYQETQYF; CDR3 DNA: TGCGCCAGCAGCCCCGGGACTAGCGGTTACCAAGAGACCCAGTACTTC
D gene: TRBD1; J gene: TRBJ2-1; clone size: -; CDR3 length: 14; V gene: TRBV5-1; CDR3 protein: CASSQGQGAHEQFF; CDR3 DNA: TGCGCCAGCAGCCAGGGACAGGGGGCGCATGAGCAGTTCTTC
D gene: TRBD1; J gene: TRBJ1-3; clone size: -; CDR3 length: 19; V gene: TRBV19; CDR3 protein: CASSISKGTVFHSGNTIYF; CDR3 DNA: TGTGCCAGTAGTATTTCCAAGGGGACAGTCTTCCACTCTGGAAACACCATATATTTT
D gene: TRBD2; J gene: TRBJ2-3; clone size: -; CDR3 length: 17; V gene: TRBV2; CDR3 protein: CASRYREAGVGTDTQYF; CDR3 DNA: TGTGCCAGCAGATACCGGGAGGCCGGGGTTGGCACAGATACGCAGTATTTT
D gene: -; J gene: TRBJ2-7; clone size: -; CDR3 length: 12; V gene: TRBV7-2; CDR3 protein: CASSLGVYEQYF; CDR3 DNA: TGTGCCAGCAGCTTAGGAGTTTACGAGCAGTACTTC
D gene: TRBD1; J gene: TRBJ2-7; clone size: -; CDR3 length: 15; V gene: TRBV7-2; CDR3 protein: CASSINRGSNAEQYF; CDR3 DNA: TGTGCCAGCAGCATAAACAGGGGAAGTAACGCCGAGCAGTACTTC
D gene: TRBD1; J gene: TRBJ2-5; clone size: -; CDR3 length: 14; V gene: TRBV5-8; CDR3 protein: CASRGTGNKETQYF; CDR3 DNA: TGTGCCAGCAGGGGGACAGGGAATAAAGAGACCCAGTACTTC
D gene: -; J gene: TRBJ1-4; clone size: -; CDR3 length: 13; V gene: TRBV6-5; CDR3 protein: CASSYRPGEKLFF; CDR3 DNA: TGTGCCAGCAGTTACCGGCCGGGTGAAAAACTGTTTTTT
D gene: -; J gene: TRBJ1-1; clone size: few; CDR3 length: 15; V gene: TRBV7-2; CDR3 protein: CASSPRTARGTEAFF; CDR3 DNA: TGTGCCAGCAGCCCTCGGACAGCCCGGGGCACTGAAGCTTTCTTT
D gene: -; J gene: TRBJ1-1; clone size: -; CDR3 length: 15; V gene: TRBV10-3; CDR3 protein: CAIHNTGMANTEAFF; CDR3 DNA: TGTGCCATCCATAACACAGGGATGGCGAACACTGAAGCTTTCTTT
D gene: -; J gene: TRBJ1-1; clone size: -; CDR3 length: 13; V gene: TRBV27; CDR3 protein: CASSFRRVTEAFF; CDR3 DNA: TGTGCCAGCAGTTTCCGGAGGGTCACTGAAGCTTTCTTT
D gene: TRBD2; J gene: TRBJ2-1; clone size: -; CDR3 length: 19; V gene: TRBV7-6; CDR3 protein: CASSRQGLAGGEINNEQFF; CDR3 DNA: TGTGCCAGCAGTCGCCAGGGACTAGCGGGGGGCGAGATAAACAATGAGCAGTTCTTC
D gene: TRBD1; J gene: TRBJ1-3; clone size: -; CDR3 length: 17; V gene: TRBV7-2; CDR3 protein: CASSVQGQGISGNTIYF; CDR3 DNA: TGTGCCAGCAGCGTACAAGGACAGGGGATCTCTGGAAACACCATATATTTT
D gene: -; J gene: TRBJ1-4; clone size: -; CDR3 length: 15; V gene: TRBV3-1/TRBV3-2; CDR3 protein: CASSQEWATNEKLFF; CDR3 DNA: TGTGCCAGCAGCCAAGAATGGGCGACTAATGAAAAACTGTTTTTT
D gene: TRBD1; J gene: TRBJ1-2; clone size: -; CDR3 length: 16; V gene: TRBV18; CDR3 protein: CASSEDPDRANHGYTF; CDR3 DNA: TGTGCCAGCTCCGAAGATCCCGACAGGGCAAATCATGGCTACACCTTC
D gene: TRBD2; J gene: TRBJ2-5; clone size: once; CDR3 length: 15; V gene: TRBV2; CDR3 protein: CASRPARGLAETQYF; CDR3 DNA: TGTGCCAGCAGACCAGCCCGGGGACTAGCGGAGACCCAGTACTTC
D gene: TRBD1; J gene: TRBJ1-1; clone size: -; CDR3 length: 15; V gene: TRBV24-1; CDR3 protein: CATSESTTGRTEAFF; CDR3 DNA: TGTGCCACCAGTGAATCCACGACAGGGAGGACTGAAGCTTTCTTT
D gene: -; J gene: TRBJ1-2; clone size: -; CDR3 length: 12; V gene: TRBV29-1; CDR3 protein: CSVVTRGYGYTF; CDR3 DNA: TGCAGCGTTGTAACAAGGGGCTATGGCTACACCTTC
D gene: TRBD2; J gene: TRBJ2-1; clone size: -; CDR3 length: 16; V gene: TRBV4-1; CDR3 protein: CASSHSSGGAGNEQFF; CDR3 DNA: TGCGCCAGCAGCCACTCTAGCGGGGGGGCCGGGAATGAGCAGTTCTTC
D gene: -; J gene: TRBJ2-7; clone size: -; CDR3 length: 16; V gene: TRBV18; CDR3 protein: CASSQAVGGQSYEQYF; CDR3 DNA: TGTGCCAGCTCACAGGCCGTGGGGGGTCAGTCCTACGAGCAGTACTTC
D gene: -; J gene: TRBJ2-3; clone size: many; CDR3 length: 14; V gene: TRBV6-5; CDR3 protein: CASSYVGGEDTQYF; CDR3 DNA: TGTGCCAGCAGTTATGTAGGGGGTGAGGATACGCAGTATTTT
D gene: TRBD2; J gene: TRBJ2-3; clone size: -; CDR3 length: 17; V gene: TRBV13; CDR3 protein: CASTRLAGGSSTDTQYF; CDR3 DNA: TGTGCCAGCACTCGGCTAGCGGGGGGTAGTTCCACAGATACGCAGTATTTT
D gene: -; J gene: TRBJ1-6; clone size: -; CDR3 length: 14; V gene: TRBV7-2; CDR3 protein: CASSLLVRGSPLHF; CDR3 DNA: TGTGCCAGCAGCTTACTTGTGCGAGGTAGCCCCCTCCACTTT
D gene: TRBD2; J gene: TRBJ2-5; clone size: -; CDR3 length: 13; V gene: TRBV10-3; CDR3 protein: CATVRRGNEAQYF; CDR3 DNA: TGTGCCACCGTTAGGCGGGGGAACGAGGCCCAGTACTTC
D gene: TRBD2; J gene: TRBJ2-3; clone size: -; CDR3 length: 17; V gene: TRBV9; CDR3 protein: CASSVKVSGTFTDTQYF; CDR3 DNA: TGTGCCAGCAGCGTAAAAGTTAGCGGGACTTTCACAGATACGCAGTATTTT
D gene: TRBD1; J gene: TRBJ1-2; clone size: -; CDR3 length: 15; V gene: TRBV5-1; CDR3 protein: CASSPDRASNYGYTF; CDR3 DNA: TGCGCCAGCAGCCCCGACAGGGCATCGAACTATGGCTACACCTTC
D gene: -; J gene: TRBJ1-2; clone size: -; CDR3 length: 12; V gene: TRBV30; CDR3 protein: CAWSQDSAGYTF; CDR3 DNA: TGTGCCTGGTCACAGGACAGCGCGGGCTACACCTTC
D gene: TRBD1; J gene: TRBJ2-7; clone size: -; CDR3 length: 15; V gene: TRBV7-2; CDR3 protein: CASSSPRQGPYEQYF; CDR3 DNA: TGTGCCAGCAGCTCCCCCCGACAGGGACCTTACGAGCAGTACTTC
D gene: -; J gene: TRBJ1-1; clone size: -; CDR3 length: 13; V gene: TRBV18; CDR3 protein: CASSPQGWTEAFF; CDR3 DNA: TGTGCCAGCTCACCACAGGGGTGGACTGAAGCTTTCTTT
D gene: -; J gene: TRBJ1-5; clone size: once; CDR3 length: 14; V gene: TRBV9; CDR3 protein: CASSVGQGNQPQHF; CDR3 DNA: TGTGCCAGCAGCGTAGGGCAGGGCAATCAGCCCCAGCATTTT
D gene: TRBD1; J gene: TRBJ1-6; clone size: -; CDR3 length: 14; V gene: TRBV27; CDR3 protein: CASSGTAYNSPLHF; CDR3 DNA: TGTGCCAGCAGTGGGACAGCCTATAATTCACCCCTCCACTTT
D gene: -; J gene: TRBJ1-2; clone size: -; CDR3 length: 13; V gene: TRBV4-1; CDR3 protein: CASSQVPDYGYTF; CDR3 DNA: TGCGCCAGCAGCCAAGTCCCCGACTATGGCTACACCTTC
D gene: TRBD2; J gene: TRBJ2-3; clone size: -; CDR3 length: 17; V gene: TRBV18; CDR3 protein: CASSPLPTSGGAYTQYF; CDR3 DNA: TGTGCCAGCTCACCTCTTCCGACTAGCGGGGGGGCGTATACGCAGTATTTT
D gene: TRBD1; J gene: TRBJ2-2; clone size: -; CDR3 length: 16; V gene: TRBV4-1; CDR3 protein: CASLQGAGPNTGELFF; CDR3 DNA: TGCGCCAGTTTACAGGGGGCAGGTCCGAACACCGGGGAGCTGTTTTTT
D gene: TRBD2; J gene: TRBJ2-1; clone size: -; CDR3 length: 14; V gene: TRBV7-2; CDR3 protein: CASSPSGGYNEQFF; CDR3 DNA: TGTGCCAGCAGCCCTAGCGGGGGATACAATGAGCAGTTCTTC
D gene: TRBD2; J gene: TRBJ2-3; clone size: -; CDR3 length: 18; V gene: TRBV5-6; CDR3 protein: CASRRTSGRLLGADTQYF; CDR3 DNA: TGTGCCAGCAGGAGGACTAGCGGGAGACTCCTGGGCGCAGATACGCAGTATTTT
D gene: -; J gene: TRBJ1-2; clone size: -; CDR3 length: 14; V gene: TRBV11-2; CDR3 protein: CASSYQDKSYGYTF; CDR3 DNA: TGTGCCAGCAGCTACCAAGACAAGAGCTATGGCTACACCTTC
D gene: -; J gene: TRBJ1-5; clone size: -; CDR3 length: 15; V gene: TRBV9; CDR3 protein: CASSVDGSTPQPQHF; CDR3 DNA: TGTGCCAGCAGCGTAGACGGGTCGACCCCCCAGCCCCAGCATTTT
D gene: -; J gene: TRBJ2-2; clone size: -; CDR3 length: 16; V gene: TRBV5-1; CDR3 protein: CASSDGVSMDTGELFF; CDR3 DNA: TGCGCCAGCAGCGATGGTGTCAGTATGGACACCGGGGAGCTGTTTTTT
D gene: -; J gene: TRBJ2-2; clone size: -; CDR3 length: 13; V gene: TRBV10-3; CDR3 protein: CAIGVGLTEELFF; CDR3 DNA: TGTGCCATCGGTGTGGGCCTTACCGAGGAGCTGTTTTTT
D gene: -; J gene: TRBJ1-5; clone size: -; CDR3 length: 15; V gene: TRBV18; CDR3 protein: CASSPAGPYNQPQHF; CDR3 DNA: TGTGCCAGCTCACCTGCAGGCCCTTACAATCAGCCCCAGCATTTT
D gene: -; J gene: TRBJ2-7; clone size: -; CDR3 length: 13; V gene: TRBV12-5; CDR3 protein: CASGFPTYYEQYF; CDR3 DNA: TGTGCTAGTGGTTTCCCCACCTACTACGAGCAGTACTTC
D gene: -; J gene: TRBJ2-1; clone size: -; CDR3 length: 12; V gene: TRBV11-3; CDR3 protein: CASSLAGNEQFF; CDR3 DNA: TGTGCCAGCAGCTTAGCGGGAAATGAGCAGTTCTTC
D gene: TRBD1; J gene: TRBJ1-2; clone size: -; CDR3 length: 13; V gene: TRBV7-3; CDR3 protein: CASSDRQGNGYTF; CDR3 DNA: TGTGCCAGCAGCGACCGACAGGGGAACGGCTACACCTTC
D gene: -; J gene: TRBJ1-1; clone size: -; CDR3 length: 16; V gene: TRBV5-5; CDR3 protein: CASSLSPDRRNTEAFF; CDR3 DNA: TGTGCCAGCAGCTTGTCCCCTGACAGGCGAAACACTGAAGCTTTCTTT
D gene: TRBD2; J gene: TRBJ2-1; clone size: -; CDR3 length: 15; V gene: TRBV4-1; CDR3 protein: CASSLSGGSYNEQFF; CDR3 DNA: TGCGCCAGCAGCCTAAGCGGGGGTTCCTACAATGAGCAGTTCTTC
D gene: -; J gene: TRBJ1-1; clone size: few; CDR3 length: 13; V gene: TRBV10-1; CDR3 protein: CASRSTRNTEAFF; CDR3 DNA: TGCGCCAGCAGATCGACAAGGAACACTGAAGCTTTCTTT
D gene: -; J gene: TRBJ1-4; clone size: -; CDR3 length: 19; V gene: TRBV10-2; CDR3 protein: CASSDLLGWPGGTNEKLFF; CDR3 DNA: TGCGCCAGCAGTGACCTCCTCGGGTGGCCCGGAGGGACTAATGAAAAACTGTTTTTT
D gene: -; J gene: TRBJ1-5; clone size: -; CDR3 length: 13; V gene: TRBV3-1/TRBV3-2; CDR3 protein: CASSQDLNQPQHF; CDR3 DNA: TGTGCCAGCAGCCAAGATTTAAATCAGCCCCAGCATTTT
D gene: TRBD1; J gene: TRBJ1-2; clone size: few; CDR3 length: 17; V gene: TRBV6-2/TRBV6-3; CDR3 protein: CASSQLSDGTGVGGYTF; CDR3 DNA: TGTGCCAGCAGTCAACTCTCCGACGGGACAGGGGTCGGGGGCTACACCTTC
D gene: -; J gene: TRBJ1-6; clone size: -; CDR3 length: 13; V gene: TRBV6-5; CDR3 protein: CASSHGGDSPLHF; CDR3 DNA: TGTGCCAGCAGCCACGGAGGGGATTCACCCCTCCACTTT
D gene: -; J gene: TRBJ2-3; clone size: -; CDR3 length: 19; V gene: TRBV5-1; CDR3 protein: CASSFRLQGMGSSTDTQYF; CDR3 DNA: TGCGCCAGCAGTTTCCGACTACAGGGAATGGGGTCTAGCACAGATACGCAGTATTTT
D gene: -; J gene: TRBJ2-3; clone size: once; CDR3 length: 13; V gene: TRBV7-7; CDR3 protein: CASSLGSTDTQYF; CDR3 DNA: TGTGCCAGCAGCTTGGGCAGCACAGATACGCAGTATTTT
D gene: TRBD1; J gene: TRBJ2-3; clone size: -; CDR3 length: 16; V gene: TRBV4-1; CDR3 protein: CASSQDIGQGGDTQYF; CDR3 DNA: TGCGCCAGCAGCCAAGATATTGGACAGGGAGGAGATACGCAGTATTTT
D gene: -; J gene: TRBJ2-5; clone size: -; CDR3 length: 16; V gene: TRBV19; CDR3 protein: CASSIVGRGREETQYF; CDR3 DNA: TGTGCCAGTAGTATCGTCGGCAGGGGAAGAGAGGAGACCCAGTACTTC
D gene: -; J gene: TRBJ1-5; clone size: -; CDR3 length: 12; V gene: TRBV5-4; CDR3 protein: CASSRPGEPQHF; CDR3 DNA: TGTGCCAGCAGCCGACCGGGGGAGCCCCAGCATTTT
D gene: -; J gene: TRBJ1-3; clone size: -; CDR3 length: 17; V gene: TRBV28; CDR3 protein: CASSLRRQPRAGNTIYF; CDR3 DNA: TGTGCCAGCAGTTTACGACGACAGCCAAGGGCTGGAAACACCATATATTTT
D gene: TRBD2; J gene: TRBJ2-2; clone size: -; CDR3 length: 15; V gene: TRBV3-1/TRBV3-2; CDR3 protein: CASSQLSTSGGELFF; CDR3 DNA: TGTGCCAGCAGCCAACTTAGCACTAGCGGCGGGGAGCTGTTTTTT
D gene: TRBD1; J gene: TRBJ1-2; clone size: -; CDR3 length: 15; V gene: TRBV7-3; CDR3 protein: CASSPDGTGIYGYTF; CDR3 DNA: TGTGCCAGCAGCCCGGACGGGACAGGGATCTATGGCTACACCTTC